This T cell receptor beta chain was documented in a study of blood T cell repertoires in COVID-19. In germline, CDR1 is SGHTA, CDR2 FQGNSA. Trimming took 3 bases from V and 5 from J, leaving 10 bases between them. This CDR3 has 14 amino acids. This clone appeared a single time. Per the original data handling: Using reference gene primer amplification, nucleated cell counts were estimated. Assay used: immunoSEQ multiplex PCR; TCRdb lists only in-frame clones, some missing. The DNA gave D and trimming, while V, J and clone size come from that table. This table holds about 180,000 clones, roughly 86% found once.

The rearrangement joins TRBV7-2 to TRBJ1-4, with D uncertain. The sample was peripheral blood. This TCR derives from a man in his fifties with active or convalescent COVID-19. CDR3 in amino acids: CASSFGGSNEKLFF. The CDR3 coding sequence is TGTGCCAGCAGCTTTGGCGGGTCAAATGAAAAACTGTTTTTT.